This T cell receptor beta chain appears in the sequencing data of a study of blood T cells in healthy people across ages. Alongside a J-beta primer mix, a sample-barcoded 5' primer served in a second PCR lasting roughly 7 to 11 cycles. TCRdb passed the 5' RACE reads through MiXCR, listing each CDR3 protein once. The sample yields around 2 million distinct CDR3 sequences, 39% seen once. The donors, aged roughly 6 to 90, were healthy Caucasians from Russia. The authors isolated at least 7 million PBMCs per sample. Specimen: blood. The TCR comes from a human donor in good health.

For the CDR3, the DNA is TGCGCCAGCAGCACCCGGGACAGGGCCTCCGAGCAGTACTTC. It is translated as CASSTRDRASEQYF. V and J are TRBV5-1 and TRBJ2-7; TRBD1 matches at 9 bases. After removal of 4 bases from V and 6 bases from J, the junction contained 8 bases not matched to a gene. The CDR3 length is 14 residues. Germline V gene lookup returns CDR1 SGHRS and CDR2 YFSETQ. The variable domain in full, with the rest retrieved from reference TRBV5-1 and TRBJ2-7, is KAGVTQTPRYLIKTRGQQVTLSCSPISGHRSVSWYQQTPGQGLQFLFEYFSETQRNKGNFPGRFSGRQFSNSRSEMNVSTLELGDSALYLCASSTRDRASEQYFGPGTRLTVT.